A single sample gave rise to the 16 T cell receptor beta chains below, sequenced in a study of tumor and adjacent non-tumor tissue in lung cancer. TCRbeta libraries were built with three rounds of nested PCR, modified from ARM-PCR. MiXCR, run by TCRdb on the multiplex PCR reads, gives a single entry per CDR3 protein. Here the sample spans 71,000 or so distinct CDR3 sequences, over 75% being singletons. This sample's RNA came from whole unsorted tissue. The sequencing sample was made of lung tumor tissue. The receptor source for this set is a woman between 45 and 60 years old with non-small cell lung cancer.

Of note for this clonotype: An end of the junction differs from the germline gene, which may be a read error. The rearrangement joins TRBV5-6 to TRBJ2-1, with D tentatively TRBD2 (6 bases). The germline CDR1 and CDR2 sequences are SGHDT and YYEEEE. This CDR3 has 18 amino acids. The CDR3: CANSFYGTVRPEYNGQFF. In DNA form, the CDR3 reads TGTGCCAACAGCTTCTATGGGACTGTCCGGCCCGAGTACAATGGGCAGTTCTTC. Combining the CDR3 with reference TRBV5-6 and TRBJ2-1 gives the whole variable domain DAGVTQSPTHLIKTRGQQVTLRCSPKSGHDTVSWYQQALGQGPQFIFQYYEEEERQRGNFPDRFSGHQFPNYSSELNVNALLLGDSALYLCANSFYGTVRPEYNGQFFGPGTRLTVL.

The chain has TRBV6-1 and TRBJ2-3, with TRBD2 matching 13 bases. The V and J ends lost 4 bases and 14 bases, in that order; junction bases with no gene match: 9. The CDR3 contains 14 residues. Germline V gene sequence: CDR1 MNHNS, CDR2 SASEGT. The CDR3: CASSGTSGRDTLYF. DNA for the CDR3: TGTGCCAGCAGTGGGACTAGCGGGAGAGATACACTGTATTTT.

As to this clonotype: An end of the junction differs from the germline gene, which may be a read error. The chain is built from TRBV20-1 and TRBJ1-5, with D perhaps TRBD1 (5 bases). The germline V gene has CDR1 DFQATT and CDR2 SNEGSKA (reference sequence). This CDR3 has 12 residues. The CDR3 DNA follows: TGCAGTGTTAGGCAGGGCGAGCACCCCCAACATTTT. Translating it yields CSVRQGEHPQHF.

To note about this clonotype: Germline and junction disagree at one end, which may indicate a read error. The chain has TRBV4-1 and TRBJ2-3; D unresolved. The CDR3 covers 15 residues. Germline-derived CDR1 and CDR2 are MGHRA and YSYEKL. The CDR3 protein is CASNQGLSNTDTQYF. The CDR3 DNA is TGCGCTAGCAACCAAGGGCTCTCTAACACAGATACGCAATATTTT.

On this clonotype: Its ends do not fully match the called genes, so a read error is possible. V usage is TRBV6-2 or TRBV6-3 and J usage is TRBJ2-1; the match to TRBD1 covers 9 bases. Germline V CDR1 and CDR2: MNHEY, SVGEGT. The length of the CDR3 is 15 residues. The CDR3 sequence: CVSSLGQGGYSEQFF. The CDR3, as DNA: TGTGTCAGCAGTTTGGGACAGGGAGGATACAGTGAGCAGTTCTTC.

Comments on this clonotype: Relative to the germline gene, one junction end is altered; a read error may explain this. This chain links TRBV7-9 with TRBJ1-4, with 8 bases lining up with TRBD1. This CDR3 has 16 amino acids. The germline gives CDR1 SEHNR, CDR2 FQNEAQ (reference sequence). CDR3 amino acids: CAISRSDDRGGEKLVF. CDR3 DNA: TGTGCCATCAGCCGCAGCGACGACAGGGGCGGCGAAAAACTGGTTTTT.

This chain connects TRBV12-3 or TRBV12-4 to TRBJ1-1, with TRBD1 matching 9 bases. The CDR3 sequence is 15 residues long. Unmatched junction bases numbered 7, after V lost 7 bases and J lost 1 base. The CDR3 DNA is TGTGCCAGCACTATGGGACAGGGTTGGAACACTGAAGCTTTCTTT. It codes for CASTMGQGWNTEAFF.

The chain carries TRBV28 and TRBJ2-7, with TRBD2 matching over 9 bases. V shed 8 bases, J shed 2 bases, and the junction held 7 bases outside the gene matches. The germline V gene encodes CDR1 MDHEN and CDR2 SYDVKM. The CDR3 has 14 amino acids. CDR3 nucleotide sequence: TGTGCCAGCGATATAGCGGGAGAGACCTACGAGCAGTACTTC. Translation gives CASDIAGETYEQYF.

Concerning this clonotype itself: Compared with germline, one end of the junction differs, possibly owing to a read error. The V and J genes are TRBV20-1 and TRBJ2-7, with TRBD2 matching over 9 bases. The germline V gene has CDR1 DFQATT and CDR2 SNEGSKA (reference sequence). This CDR3 is 15 amino acids long. In DNA, the CDR3 is TGCTGTGCTTACTCCAATAGCGGGAGATCCTACGAGCAGTACTTC. This codes for CCAYSNSGRSYEQYF.

With regard to this clonotype: The CDR3 end shows no conserved phenylalanine or tryptophan, and so a read error is likely. The limits of the CDR3 on the DNA are not certain, so only TCRdb's listed CDR3 is given. The genes are TRBV11-2 and TRBJ1-2. Ends included, the CDR3 has 12 residues. Per the germline V gene, CDR1 is SGHAT and CDR2 is FQNNGV. CDR3 region: CASSFIDYGYTY.

To note about this clonotype: The junction does not match germline at one end; this may be a read error. This chain links TRBV28 with TRBJ2-7, with D possibly TRBD1 on 5 matching bases. The CDR3 runs to 16 residues. Germline-derived CDR1 and CDR2 are MDHEN and SYDVKM. The DNA for the CDR3 is TGTACCAGTAGTTCGATCGACAGTGGAGATGGCTACGAGCAGTACTTC. Protein sequence: CTSSSIDSGDGYEQYF.

This clonotype has at least ten counts. CDR3 DNA sequence: TGCGCCAGCAGCTTGAACGCGAGGGTTGAGGGGCCCCAGCATTTT. It translates to CASSLNARVEGPQHF. V gene TRBV5-1 combines with J gene TRBJ1-5; D ambiguous. The germline CDR1 and CDR2 sequences are SGHRS and YFSETQ. This CDR3 has 15 amino acids. Between the trimmed V and J ends, which lost 1 base and 9 bases, there was a span of 17 bases. Combining the CDR3 with reference TRBV5-1 and TRBJ1-5 gives the whole variable domain KAGVTQTPRYLIKTRGQQVTLSCSPISGHRSVSWYQQTPGQGLQFLFEYFSETQRNKGNFPGRFSGRQFSNSRSEMNVSTLELGDSALYLCASSLNARVEGPQHFGDGTRLSIL.

This clonotype was seen just once. The chain joins TRBV11-2 to TRBJ2-3; no definite D call. The CDR3 has 15 amino acids. Trimming left V 5 bases short and J 7 bases short, with 19 bases between. In germline, CDR1 is SGHAT, CDR2 FQNNGV. The CDR3 bases are TGTGCCAGCAGCCTACTACTGGGCGCCCCAAATACGCAGTATTTT. It encodes CASSLLLGAPNTQYF.

The V call is TRBV7-6, the J call TRBJ2-7; D is unclear. The germline V gene encodes CDR1 SGHVS and CDR2 FNYEAQ. The CDR3 has 14 residues. With 1 base removed from V and 6 bases from J, the gap between germline ends came to 13 bases. CDR3 sequence reads: CASSLDVAACEQYF. DNA of the CDR3: TGTGCCAGCAGCTTAGATGTCGCCGCGTGCGAGCAGTACTTC.

Comment on this clonotype: At one end the junction does not follow the germline gene, possibly because of a read error. The chain is built from TRBV6-2 or TRBV6-3 and TRBJ2-7; TRBD1 is a possible D gene (5 bases). Germline V gene data show CDR1 as MNHEY and CDR2 as SVGEGT. This CDR3 region has 14 residues. The CDR3 here is CASTPTEDWYEQYF. Written as DNA, the CDR3 is TGTGCCAGCACCCCGACAGAGGATTGGTACGAGCAGTATTTC.

With regard to this clonotype: One junction end disagrees with the germline gene, perhaps due to a read error. The chain links TRBV20-1 to TRBJ2-3, with D hard to call. CDR3 length equals 13 residues. Germline V CDR1 and CDR2: DFQATT, SNEGSKA (reference sequence). The CDR3 sequence is CSEDTPITDMQYF. As DNA, the CDR3 is TGCAGTGAAGATACCCCTATCACAGATATGCAGTATTTT.